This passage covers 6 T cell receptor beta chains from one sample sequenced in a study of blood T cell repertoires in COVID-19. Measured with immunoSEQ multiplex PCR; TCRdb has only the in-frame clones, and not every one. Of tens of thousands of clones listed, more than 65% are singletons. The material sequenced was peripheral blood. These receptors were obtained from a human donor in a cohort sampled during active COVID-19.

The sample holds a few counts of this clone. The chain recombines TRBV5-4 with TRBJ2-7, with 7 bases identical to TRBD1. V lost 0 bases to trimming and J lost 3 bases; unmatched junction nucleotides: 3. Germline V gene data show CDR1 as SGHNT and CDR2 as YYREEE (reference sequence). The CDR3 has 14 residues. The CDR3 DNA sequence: TGTGCCAGCAGCTTGGGAGGGGGCCACTACGAGCAGTACTTC. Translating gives CASSLGGGHYEQYF.

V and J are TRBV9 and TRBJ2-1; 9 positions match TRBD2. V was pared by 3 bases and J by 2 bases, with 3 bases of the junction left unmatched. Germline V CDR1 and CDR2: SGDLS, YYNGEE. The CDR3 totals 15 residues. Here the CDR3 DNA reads TGTGCCAGCAGCGCAGCGGGGGGAACCTACAATGAGCAGTTCTTC. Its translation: CASSAAGGTYNEQFF.

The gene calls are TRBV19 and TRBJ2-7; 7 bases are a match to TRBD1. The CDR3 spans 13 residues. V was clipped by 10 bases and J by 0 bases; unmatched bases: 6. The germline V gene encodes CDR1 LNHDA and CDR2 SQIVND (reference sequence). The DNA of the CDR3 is TGTGCCACTCGAGGGGACAGCTCCTACGAGCAGTACTTC. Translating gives CATRGDSSYEQYF.

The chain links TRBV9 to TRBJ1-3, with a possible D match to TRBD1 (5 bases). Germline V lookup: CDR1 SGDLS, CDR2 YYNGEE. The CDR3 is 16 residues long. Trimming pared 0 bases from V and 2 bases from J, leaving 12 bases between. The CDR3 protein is CASSVVGSGPGNTIYF. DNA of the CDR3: TGTGCCAGCAGCGTAGTAGGTTCAGGGCCTGGAAACACCATATATTTT.

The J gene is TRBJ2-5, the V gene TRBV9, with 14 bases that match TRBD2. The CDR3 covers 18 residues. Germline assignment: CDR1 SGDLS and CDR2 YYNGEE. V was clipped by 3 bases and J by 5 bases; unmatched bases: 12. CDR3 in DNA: TGTGCCAGCAGCGGCGGGACTAGCGGGGGCCCTTTAGGGGAGACCCAGTACTTC. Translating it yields CASSGGTSGGPLGETQYF.

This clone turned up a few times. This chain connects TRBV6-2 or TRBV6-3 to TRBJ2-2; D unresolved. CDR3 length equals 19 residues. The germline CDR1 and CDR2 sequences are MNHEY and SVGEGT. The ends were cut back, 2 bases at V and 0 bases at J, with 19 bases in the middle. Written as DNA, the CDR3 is TGTGCCAGCAGTTACGGGTATCGGTGGCAGGCCGCGAACACCGGGGAGCTGTTTTTT. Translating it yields CASSYGYRWQAANTGELFF.